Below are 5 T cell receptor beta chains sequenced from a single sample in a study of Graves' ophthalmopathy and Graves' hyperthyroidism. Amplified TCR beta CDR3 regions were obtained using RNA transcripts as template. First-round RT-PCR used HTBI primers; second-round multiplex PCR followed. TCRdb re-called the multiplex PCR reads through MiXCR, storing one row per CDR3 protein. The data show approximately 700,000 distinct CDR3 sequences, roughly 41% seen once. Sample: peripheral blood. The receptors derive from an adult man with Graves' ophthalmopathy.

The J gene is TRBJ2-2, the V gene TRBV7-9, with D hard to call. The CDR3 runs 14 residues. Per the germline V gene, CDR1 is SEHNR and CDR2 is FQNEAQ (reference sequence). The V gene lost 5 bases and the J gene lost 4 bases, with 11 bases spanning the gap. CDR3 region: CASSIAPGTGELFF. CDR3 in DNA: TGTGCCAGCAGCATCGCTCCTGGCACCGGGGAGCTGTTTTTT.

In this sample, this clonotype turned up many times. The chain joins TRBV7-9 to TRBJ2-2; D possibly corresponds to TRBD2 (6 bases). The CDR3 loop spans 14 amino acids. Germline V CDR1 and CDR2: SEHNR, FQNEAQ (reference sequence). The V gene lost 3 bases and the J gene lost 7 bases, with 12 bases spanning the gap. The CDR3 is CASSLRDSGGELFF. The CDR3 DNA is TGTGCCAGCAGCTTGCGGGATTCTGGCGGGGAGCTGTTTTTT.

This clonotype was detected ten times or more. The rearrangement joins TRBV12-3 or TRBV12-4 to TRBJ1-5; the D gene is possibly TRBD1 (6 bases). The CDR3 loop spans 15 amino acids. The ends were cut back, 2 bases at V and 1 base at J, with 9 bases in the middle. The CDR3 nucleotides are TGTGCCAGCAGTTTATGGGGGGCAAGCAATCAGCCCCAGCATTTT. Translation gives CASSLWGASNQPQHF.

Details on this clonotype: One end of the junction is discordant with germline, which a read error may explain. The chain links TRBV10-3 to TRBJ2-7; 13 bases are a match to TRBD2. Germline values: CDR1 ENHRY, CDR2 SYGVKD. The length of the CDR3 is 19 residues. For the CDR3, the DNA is TGTGCCAGCAGTTTACGAGGACTAGCGGGAGACTCGATGATGTACGAGCAGTACTTC. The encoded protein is CASSLRGLAGDSMMYEQYF.

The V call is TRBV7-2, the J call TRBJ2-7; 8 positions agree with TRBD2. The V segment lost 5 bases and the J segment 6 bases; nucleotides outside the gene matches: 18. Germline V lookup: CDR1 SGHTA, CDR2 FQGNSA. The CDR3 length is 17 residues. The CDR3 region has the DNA TGTGCCAGCAGCCAAGTTCTGGCTAGCGGGTATCGGGCCGAGCAGTACTTC. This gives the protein CASSQVLASGYRAEQYF.